One and the same sample provided the 27 T cell receptor beta chains below, sequenced in a study of blood T cell repertoires in COVID-19. Profiling relied on immunoSEQ multiplex PCR, and the TCRdb table lists in-frame clones only, not all of them. In the table there are hundreds of thousands of clones, approximately 90% of which are singletons. The sample comprised peripheral blood. These receptors came from a man between 50 and 59 years old with acute or convalescent COVID-19.

This clone was recorded a few times. The CDR3 reads CASSRGQGFGYTF. The CDR3 DNA reads as TGTGCCAGCAGTCGGGGACAGGGTTTTGGCTACACCTTC. This chain joins TRBV2 and TRBJ1-2; 9 nucleotides line up with TRBD1. CDR3 length: 13 residues. J was trimmed by 7 bases and V by 5 bases; bases with no gene match: 5. Germline values: CDR1 SNHLY, CDR2 FYNNEI. The whole variable domain, filled in from reference TRBV2 and TRBJ1-2, reads EPEVTQTPSHQVTQMGQEVILRCVPISNHLYFYWYRQILGQKVEFLVSFYNNEISEKSEIFDDQFSVERPDGSNFTLKIRSTKLEDSAMYFCASSRGQGFGYTFGSGTRLTVV.

V and J are TRBV5-1 and TRBJ2-5, with 12 bases identical to TRBD2. V lost 0 bases to trimming and J lost 0 bases; unmatched junction nucleotides: 9. Germline CDR1 and CDR2: SGHRS and YFSETQ. CDR3 length: 19 amino acids. CDR3 sequence reads: CASSLEATSGGYYQETQYF. Here the CDR3 DNA reads TGCGCCAGCAGCTTGGAGGCGACTAGCGGGGGCTACTACCAAGAGACCCAGTACTTC.

The V gene is TRBV5-1, the J gene TRBJ2-2, with D possibly being TRBD2 (6 bases). The CDR3 totals 15 residues. The ends were cut back, 5 bases at V and 6 bases at J, with 17 bases in the middle. The germline V gene has CDR1 SGHRS and CDR2 YFSETQ. The CDR3 region has the DNA TGCGCCAGCAGGAGGTGGGGCGGGAAGGCCGGGGAGCTGTTTTTT. Translating gives CASRRWGGKAGELFF.

This clone showed up just a few times. The chain has TRBV30 and TRBJ2-2; TRBD1 agrees at 8 bases. Germline values: CDR1 GTSNPN, CDR2 SVGIG (reference sequence). The CDR3 totals 15 residues. The V gene end was trimmed by 4 bases and the J gene end by 3 bases; junction bases not matched to a gene: 7. The CDR3: CAWNMAGQDTGELFF. The DNA for the CDR3 is TGTGCCTGGAACATGGCGGGACAGGACACCGGGGAGCTGTTTTTT. The variable domain in full, completed from reference TRBV30 and TRBJ2-2, reads SQTIHQWPATLVQPVGSPLSLECTVEGTSNPNLYWYRQAAGRGLQLLFYSVGIGQISSEVPQNLSASRPQDRQFILSSKKLLLSDSGFYLCAWNMAGQDTGELFFGEGSRLTVL.

This chain connects TRBV19 to TRBJ2-7; D might be TRBD1 (6 bases). Trimming removed 5 bases at V and 2 bases at J, with 19 bases between. Germline CDR1 is LNHDA and CDR2 is SQIVND (reference sequence). The CDR3 has 16 residues. The DNA of the CDR3 is TGTGCCAGTAGTGGTAAACTACAGGGTGGTCCCTACGAGCAGTACTTC. Amino acid sequence: CASSGKLQGGPYEQYF.

The chain recombines TRBV10-3 with TRBJ1-1; D not certain. The germline CDR1 and CDR2 sequences are ENHRY and SYGVKD. V dropped 0 bases and J dropped 1 base, with 12 bases sitting between them. The CDR3 length is 16 residues. CDR3 bases: TGTGCCATCAGTGAGTCTGGCTACAGTGGGAACACTGAAGCTTTCTTT. It yields the protein CAISESGYSGNTEAFF.

This chain connects TRBV6-4 to TRBJ2-1, with TRBD1 identical over 10 bases. CDR3 length equals 16 residues. Losses at the gene ends were 1 base for V and 5 bases for J; bases not matched to a gene: 5. Germline values: CDR1 MRHNA, CDR2 SNTAGT. CDR3 protein: CASSDWGDRGDNEQFF. CDR3 coding DNA: TGTGCCAGCAGTGACTGGGGGGACAGGGGCGACAATGAGCAGTTCTTC.

V is TRBV11-1 and J is TRBJ2-3, with D perhaps matching TRBD2 (6 bases). This CDR3 has 15 amino acids. The V and J ends lost 3 bases and 1 base respectively, with 11 bases between them. CDR1 SGHAT and CDR2 FQDESV come from the germline V gene (reference sequence). CDR3 amino acids: CASSLWGDRTDTQYF. CDR3 sequence (DNA): TGTGCCAGCAGCTTGTGGGGGGATCGCACAGATACGCAGTATTTT.

The V call is TRBV7-9, the J call TRBJ1-6, with TRBD1 as a possible D gene (6 bases). The CDR3 covers 16 residues. V was cut by 5 bases and J by 4 bases, with 15 bases left in between. Per the germline V gene, CDR1 is SEHNR and CDR2 is FQNEAQ (reference sequence). In DNA, the CDR3 is TGTGCCAGCAGCCCTACAGGGCCCGAGTATAATTCACCCCTCCACTTT. Its protein is CASSPTGPEYNSPLHF.

The chain uses TRBV4-1 and TRBJ2-3; 8 bases are shared with TRBD2. The germline CDR1 and CDR2 sequences are MGHRA and YSYEKL. The ends lost 2 bases at V and 2 bases at J; junction bases unmatched: 9. The length of the CDR3 is 17 residues. CDR3 nucleotides: TGCGCCAGCAGCCAAATACGGGGGGGCACATACACAGATACGCAGTATTTT. Protein sequence: CASSQIRGGTYTDTQYF.

Notes on this clone: Other DNA sequences of this sample code for an identical CDR3. V usage is TRBV2 and J usage is TRBJ2-2; 8 positions match TRBD1. CDR1 SNHLY and CDR2 FYNNEI come from the germline V gene. The CDR3 contains 15 residues. With V trimmed by 6 bases and J by 0 bases, 3 bases remained unmatched. The CDR3 DNA reads as TGTGCCAGCAGGGGGACAGGCGCGAACACCGGGGAGCTGTTTTTT. It translates to CASRGTGANTGELFF.

The V gene is TRBV7-9, the J gene TRBJ2-1; perhaps TRBD2 as D (6 bases). With 0 bases removed from V and 8 bases from J, the gap between germline ends came to 11 bases. The CDR3 is made up of 14 amino acids. In germline, CDR1 is SEHNR, CDR2 FQNEAQ (reference sequence). The CDR3: CASSLASGGDEQFF. The CDR3 DNA sequence: TGTGCCAGCAGCTTAGCTAGCGGAGGGGATGAGCAGTTCTTC.

The CDR3 here is CASSRRDRANTEAFF. The CDR3 coding sequence is TGTGCCAGCAGCCGCCGGGACAGGGCGAACACTGAAGCTTTCTTT. The rearrangement uses TRBV7-8 and TRBJ1-1, with 9 nucleotides matching TRBD1. J was trimmed by 1 base and V by 5 bases; bases with no gene match: 5. The CDR3 is made up of 15 amino acids. Germline CDR1 and CDR2: SGHVS and FQNEAQ.

The V gene is TRBV4-2, the J gene TRBJ1-6, with 9 bases matching TRBD1. J lost 9 bases, V lost 5 bases, and 8 bases had no gene match. There are 15 residues in the CDR3. Germline CDR1 is LGHNA and CDR2 is YNFKEQ. CDR3 DNA sequence: TGTGCCAGCAGCGACGGGACAGGGCGTAGTTCACCCCTCCACTTT. Residues: CASSDGTGRSSPLHF.

The rearrangement joins TRBV4-1 to TRBJ1-4; 7 bases match TRBD1. V lost 1 base and J lost 10; bases outside the gene matches: 9. This CDR3 comprises 15 residues. CDR1 and CDR2 (germline): MGHRA, YSYEKL. The CDR3 DNA sequence: TGCGCCAGCAGCCAAGTTGACAGGGATCGGGGAAAACTGTTTTTT. Translated, it gives CASSQVDRDRGKLFF.

This clone was observed a handful of times. The V and J genes are TRBV14 and TRBJ1-1; a possible D gene is TRBD1 (5 bases). Looked up from germline, CDR1 is SGHDN and CDR2 is FVKESK. This CDR3 contains 15 residues. The ends were cut back, 0 bases at V and 0 bases at J, with 8 bases in the middle. Here the CDR3 DNA reads TGTGCCAGCAGCCAAGATTGGGGGGTGAACACTGAAGCTTTCTTT. The encoded protein is CASSQDWGVNTEAFF.

This chain connects TRBV7-9 to TRBJ1-1; D unclear. The CDR3 consists of 16 residues. Germline V gene data show CDR1 as SEHNR and CDR2 as FQNEAQ (reference sequence). V lost 5 bases and J 0 bases, leaving 16 bases between the germline ends. CDR3 sequence: CASSPVQRLMNTEAFF. The CDR3 region has the DNA TGTGCCAGCAGCCCCGTCCAGCGGCTCATGAACACTGAAGCTTTCTTT.

V gene TRBV9 combines with J gene TRBJ1-1, with D hard to call. The V end lost 0 bases, the J end lost 0 bases, and 6 bases lay between the germline ends. CDR1 and CDR2 from the germline V gene are SGDLS and YYNGEE. The CDR3 is made up of 14 amino acids. CDR3 sequence (DNA): TGTGCCAGCAGCGTAGCACAAGTGAACACTGAAGCTTTCTTT. It encodes CASSVAQVNTEAFF. Full variable domain (remainder filled in from reference TRBV9 and TRBJ1-1): DSGVTQTPKHLITATGQRVTLRCSPRSGDLSVYWYQQSLDQGLQFLIQYYNGEERAKGNILERFSAQQFPDLHSELNLSSLELGDSALYFCASSVAQVNTEAFFGQGTRLTVV.

The chain couples TRBV6-2 or TRBV6-3 to TRBJ2-6; no reliable D call. V was clipped by 2 bases and J by 1 base, with 15 bases between them. Germline assignment: CDR1 MNHEY and CDR2 SVGEGT. This CDR3 comprises 18 residues. In DNA form, the CDR3 reads TGTGCCAGCAGTTACATTGAGACTTTGGAGTCTGGGGCCAACGTCCTGACTTTC. This translates into CASSYIETLESGANVLTF.

The genes are TRBV4-1 and TRBJ1-1; 7 positions match TRBD1. The trim removed 7 bases at V and 4 bases at J, leaving 9 bases unmatched. The germline CDR1 and CDR2 sequences are MGHRA and YSYEKL. CDR3 size: 14 residues. The CDR3 nucleotides read TGCGCCAGCACCCCCCGACAGGGTGGCACTGAAGCTTTCTTT. Its translation is CASTPRQGGTEAFF.

The chain has TRBV15 and TRBJ2-7; D perhaps matches TRBD1 (5 bases). V lost 0 bases to trimming and J lost 2 bases, with 11 bases between them. The CDR3 totals 15 residues. Germline lookup yields CDR1 LNHNV and CDR2 YYDKDF (reference sequence). CDR3 region: CATSRDVQGTYEQYF. CDR3 nucleotides: TGTGCCACCAGCAGAGATGTCCAGGGAACCTACGAGCAGTACTTC.

The gene calls are TRBV7-9 and TRBJ1-1; 8 bases match TRBD1. The CDR3 sequence is 13 residues long. CDR1 and CDR2 from the germline V gene are SEHNR and FQNEAQ (reference sequence). V gave up 5 bases and J gave up 8 bases; unmatched junction bases: 7. In DNA, the CDR3 is TGTGCCAGCAGCCCGCGGACAGGGACCGAAGCTTTCTTT. This sequence encodes CASSPRTGTEAFF.

The rearrangement joins TRBV18 to TRBJ2-2; D is perhaps TRBD2 (6 bases). Germline values: CDR1 KGHSH, CDR2 LQKENI. This CDR3 has 15 amino acids. V was pared by 3 bases and J by 2 bases, with 10 bases between. In DNA form, the CDR3 reads TGTGCCAGCTCACCCAACGCGGGAAACACCGGGGAGCTGTTTTTT. This codes for CASSPNAGNTGELFF. The complete variable domain, with remaining parts taken from reference TRBV18 and TRBJ2-2, reads NAGVMQNPRHLVRRRGQEARLRCSPMKGHSHVYWYRQLPEEGLKFMVYLQKENIIDESGMPKERFSAEFPKEGPSILRIQQVVRGDSAAYFCASSPNAGNTGELFFGEGSRLTVL.

The chain employs TRBV5-6 and TRBJ2-7; D might be TRBD2 (6 bases). The CDR3 is 14 amino acids. The ends were cut back, 0 bases at V and 5 bases at J, with 12 bases in the middle. Germline loops: CDR1 SGHDT, CDR2 YYEEEE. The CDR3 DNA reads TGTGCCAGCAGCTTGGCGCGGGGCTGGGACGAGCAGTACTTC. Translating it yields CASSLARGWDEQYF.

This chain connects TRBV18 to TRBJ1-6, with D perhaps TRBD1 (6 bases). CDR1 is KGHSH, CDR2 LQKENI, per germline. The CDR3 is made up of 15 amino acids. V was pared by 3 bases and J by 6 bases, with 12 bases between. The CDR3 DNA sequence: TGTGCCAGCTCACCGACCCCGGACAGTAATTCACCCCTCCACTTT. Protein sequence: CASSPTPDSNSPLHF.

This clone was seen a single time. The genes are TRBV6-5 and TRBJ1-2; the D gene is possibly TRBD1 (6 bases). Germline loops: CDR1 MNHEY, CDR2 SVGAGI. This CDR3 region has 15 residues. The V end lost 9 bases, the J end lost 0 bases, and 17 bases lay between the germline ends. CDR3 bases: TGTGCCAGTTACAGAGGGGGGGGAGCTAACTATGGCTACACCTTC. Protein: CASYRGGGANYGYTF.

The chain combines TRBV3-1 (or the pseudogene TRBV3-2) with TRBJ2-5; 7 positions agree with TRBD2. Trimming at V came to 5 bases and at J to 5 bases, leaving 20 bases not matched to a gene. The CDR3 is made up of 18 amino acids. CDR1 and CDR2 from the germline V gene are LGHDT and YNNKEL (reference sequence). The CDR3 bases are TGTGCCAGCAGCTTGTTACGGGGGGATTTTGGGGAAAGGGAGACCCAGTACTTC. The encoded protein is CASSLLRGDFGERETQYF.